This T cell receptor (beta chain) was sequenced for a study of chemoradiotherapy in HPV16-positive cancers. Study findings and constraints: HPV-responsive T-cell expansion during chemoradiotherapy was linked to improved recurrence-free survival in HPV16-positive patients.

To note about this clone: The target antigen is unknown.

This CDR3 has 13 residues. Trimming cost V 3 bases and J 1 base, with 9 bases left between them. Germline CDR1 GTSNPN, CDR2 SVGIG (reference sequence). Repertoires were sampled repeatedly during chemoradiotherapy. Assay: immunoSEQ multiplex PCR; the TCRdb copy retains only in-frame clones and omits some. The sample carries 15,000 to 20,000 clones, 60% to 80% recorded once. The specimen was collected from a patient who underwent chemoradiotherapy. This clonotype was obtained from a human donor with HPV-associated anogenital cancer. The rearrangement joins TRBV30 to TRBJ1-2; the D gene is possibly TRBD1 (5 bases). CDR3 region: CAWRQDHNYGYTF. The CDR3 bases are TGTGCCTGGAGACAGGATCATAACTATGGCTACACCTTC.